This TCR beta chain stems from a study of cytomegalovirus exposure and HLA in healthy donors. Germline CDR1 reads KGHSH; CDR2 reads LQKENI. CDR3 size: 14 residues. V was pared by 3 bases and J by 4 bases, with 3 bases of the junction left unmatched. With regard to this clone: The antigen remains unidentified. The same CDR3 arises from other DNA sequences in this sample as well.

In the PCR, 60 Vbeta and 13 Jbeta primers were used. Clones were sequenced by immunoSEQ multiplex PCR, and TCRdb holds only the in-frame ones, with some missing. The repertoire holds 200,000 to 250,000 clones, with just under 80% as singletons. Donors likely had unrecorded immune exposures despite being nominally healthy when sampled. Study-wide results and limits: Presence/absence analyses assumed roughly uniform sequencing depth across donors, which may not hold. The study listed 150 to 200 cytomegalovirus-associated TCR beta chains.

The clonotype was recovered from a boy aged 5-17 years in good health and CMV-seronegative. The sequencing sample was made of PBMCs. This chain connects TRBV18 to TRBJ1-1; TRBD1 agrees at 9 bases. The chain's CDR3 is CASSPGQGSTEAFF. DNA for the CDR3: TGTGCCAGCTCACCCGGACAGGGGAGCACTGAAGCTTTCTTT.